This paragraph reports one T cell receptor (beta chain). It has no known antigen specificity. No base quality information exists; no much larger clone differs at one position. Library prep was done by PCR. DNA from cultured CD4+ T cells underwent TCR sequencing with the Oncomine TCR Beta short-read assay at the Johns Hopkins FTIC core. The QIAamp micro DNA kit was used to extract genomic DNA from the cultured CD4+ T cells. The Oncomine TCR Beta libraries from cultured CD4+ T cells were pooled using unique dual indexes and then sequenced on an Illumina iSeq 100. The paper's processing steps were these. Non-productive sequences were removed, and CDR3s that did not start with C, did not end with F or W, or were shorter than 7 amino acids were discarded. The MANAFEST web application identified antigen-specific clonotypes by comparing peptide-stimulated wells against reference wells and other culture wells. An FDR below 0.05, an odds ratio above 5, and a productive frequency above 0.1% in at least two of three replicate wells were required for clones to be considered positive. A clonotype counted as cross-reactive if it showed significant expansion both in the SARS-CoV-2 spike wells and in at least one common cold coronavirus spike condition. Levenshtein distances (stringdist) and unrooted phylogenetic trees (ape) in R version 3.6.1 were used to assess CDR3 homology. TCRdb redid the processing of the public reads, applying fastp at Q25 and MiXCR, and retained in-frame beta chains. Identical CDR3 protein sequences are pooled into one entry, listed with their most common genes and DNA. The V and J calls come from TCRdb's annotation, not from the publication. The sample profile shows roughly 15,000 distinct CDR3 sequences; approximately 48% of them were found once. Of the sample, approximately 6.9% is held by the ten largest clones.

The sample belongs to a study of vaccination and CD4 T cells after COVID-19 (dated by TCRdb to the early 2020s). Background for the entire study: Convalescent patients had a positive SARS-CoV-2 result on nasal swab PCR, and of these patients, some ten had mild disease and one had severe disease. The convalescent cohort comprised six males and four females, including two Hispanic individuals, seven Caucasians, two Asians and one multiracial person. Each participant got two doses of either the Pfizer-BioNTech BNT162b2 vaccine (n=8) or the Moderna mRNA-1273 vaccine (n=2). Post-COVID blood samples were collected from convalescent patients a median of around 100 days after diagnosis, with a range of about 30 to 161 days. Post-vaccine blood samples were taken a median of 72 days after the second vaccine dose, with a range of about 14 to 241 days. Overlapping spike peptide pools from SARS-CoV-2 and from the common cold coronaviruses HCoV-NL63, HCoV-OC43 and HCoV-229E were used as culture stimuli. As controls, cultures received a CEFX viral epitope pool (the positive control), an HIV-1 Nef peptide pool (the negative control), or no peptide at all. In around 10 COVID-19 convalescent patients and a handful of infection-naive healthy vaccine recipients, researchers compared the spike-specific CD4+ TCR repertoire from before mRNA vaccination with the repertoire from after.

Relative to germline, V is missing 8 bases and J is missing 1 base, with 25 bases of the junction outside any gene match. CDR1 and CDR2, per the germline V gene, are MNHEY and SVGEGT. The CDR3 sequence holds 21 residues, the cysteine and phenylalanine included. Only the CDR3 DNA stays, 63 bases, in frame from base 1. According to the study, the label for this sample's treatment or condition signals: roughly 11-day PBMC culture with coronavirus spike peptide pools or control peptides (ViraFEST assay). The study used the ViraFEST assay, which expanded antigen-specific T cells with peptide pools and then identified expanded clonotypes by TCR sequencing. The positive SARS-CoV-2 PCR tests of the convalescent patients were dated from March to December 2020, before the Alpha, Beta and Delta variants emerged in the United States. Each well held approximately 2 million PBMCs cultured in IMDM containing around 5% human AB serum and around 10 IU/ml IL-2, with about 10 ug/ml peptide pools added. Half of the culture medium was replaced with fresh IL-2-containing medium on days 3 and 7. After approximately 10 days of culture, CD4+ T cells were isolated by negative selection using the EasySep CD4+ T cell isolation kit. Ficoll-Paque Plus gradient centrifugation was used to isolate PBMCs from whole blood, and the isolated PBMCs were then either used fresh or cryopreserved at -140C. In general, triplicate wells were set up for every culture condition.

Overall study outcomes, separate from this receptor: In convalescent patients, a median around 90% of post-vaccine SARS-CoV-2-reactive clones were detected only after vaccination, suggesting vaccine-specific priming. Relatively few convalescent patients were included in the study, and early timepoints after natural infection were not analyzed. The median number of SARS-CoV-2-reactive clonotypes rose from 20 to 25 after infection to 38 after vaccination, but the change was not significant. Of the vaccine-specific clones in convalescent patients, 304 of 307, or nearly all, reacted only to SARS-CoV-2 spike and did not cross-react with common cold coronaviruses.

This TCR was recovered from a human donor who had recovered from COVID-19. The sample consisted of CD4+ T cells from blood, cultured in vitro. This sequence uses TRBV6-2 or TRBV6-3 and TRBJ2-1; 8 central nucleotides agree with TRBD2. The CDR3 is CASGERVYPAGVGRSYNEQFF. The DNA is TGTGCCAGCGGTGAAAGGGTTTATCCAGCGGGAGTAGGGAGATCCTACAATGAGCAGTTCTTC.